Below, 22 T cell receptor beta chains from the same sample are listed, as sequenced in a study of molecular identifiers for immune sequencing clone quantification (dated by TCRdb to 2017 to 2018). The library was generated by PCR. The reads were generated on a NextSeq 500. TCRdb ran its own pipeline on the public reads, namely fastp trimming at Q25 and MiXCR clone calling, and kept in-frame beta chains. Identical CDR3 protein sequences are pooled into one entry, listed with their most common genes and DNA. This sample lists approximately 680,000 distinct CDR3 sequences; approximately 24% were detected once. Of the sample, about 0.84% is held by the ten largest clones. What was sequenced was naive CD8+ T cells from blood, with Jurkat cell RNA spiked in. Interpreted using the paper, the cell subset or site label stands for: FACS-sorted CD8+CD4-CCR7+CD45RA+ naive T cells. Receptor source: a human donor in good health. Some libraries in this study had Jurkat cell RNA spiked in.

This clonotype was seen repeatedly, ten times or more. The CDR3 protein is CASSPGTGGVEQYF. CDR3 nucleotides: TGTGCCAGCAGCCCCGGGACAGGGGGTGTCGAGCAGTACTTC. The chain recombines TRBV7-9 with TRBJ2-7; 11 bases match TRBD1. This CDR3 comprises 14 residues. Germline loops: CDR1 SEHNR, CDR2 FQNEAQ (reference sequence). J gave up 6 bases and V 5 bases, and 6 bases lay outside the gene matches.

This clonotype was counted between two and nine times. The V gene is TRBV6-1, the J gene TRBJ2-3, with 8 bases that match TRBD2. The CDR3 sequence is 16 residues long. Trimming took 3 bases from V and 2 from J; bases not matched to a gene: 7. In germline, CDR1 is MNHNS, CDR2 SASEGT. The CDR3 region is CASSEGVAGITDTQYF. CDR3 coding DNA: TGTGCCAGCAGTGAGGGAGTAGCGGGGATCACAGATACGCAGTATTTT.

The DNA for the CDR3 is TGTGCCAGCGGCTCGAGGGGGGAGGACGGATACACCATATATTTT. It encodes CASGSRGEDGYTIYF. The chain is built from TRBV2 and TRBJ1-3; maybe TRBD1 (6 bases). The CDR3 has 15 amino acids. The V end was cut by 8 bases, the J end by 8 bases, with 22 bases between. The germline CDR1 and CDR2 sequences are SNHLY and FYNNEI.

The J gene is TRBJ2-5, the V gene TRBV15, with TRBD2 identical over 7 bases. The V gene's germline CDR1 is LNHNV and CDR2 YYDKDF (reference sequence). The CDR3 length is 16 residues. The J segment lost 4 bases and the V segment lost 4 bases, leaving 12 bases of the junction unmatched. CDR3: CATSNLILACAETQYF. The CDR3, as DNA: TGTGCCACCAGCAACCTCATACTAGCGTGTGCAGAGACCCAGTACTTC.

This clonotype was observed at least ten times. V gene TRBV6-6 combines with J gene TRBJ2-3; D ambiguous. Germline CDR1 is MNHNY and CDR2 is SVGAGI (reference sequence). The germline V and J ends were trimmed by 1 base and 2 bases, with 13 bases remaining between them. The CDR3 loop spans 16 amino acids. The CDR3 DNA sequence: TGTGCCAGCAGTTACTTTGCACGGGTAGACACAGATACGCAGTATTTT. Translation: CASSYFARVDTDTQYF.

The rearrangement links TRBV18 to TRBJ2-1, with 11 bases matching TRBD1. The CDR3 runs 16 residues. V shed 6 bases, J shed 3 bases, and the junction held 7 bases outside the gene matches. Germline CDR1 and CDR2: KGHSH and LQKENI. DNA of the CDR3: TGTGCCAGCTCCTTAGGAGGGACAGGGGGCTACAATGAGCAGTTCTTC. It encodes CASSLGGTGGYNEQFF.

To note about this clonotype: It may be a read error: a sequence one base away is much more abundant. The chain links TRBV28 to TRBJ2-5, with 9 bases matching TRBD2. This CDR3 contains 15 residues. J lost 5 bases, V lost 6 bases, and 10 bases had no gene match. Per germline, CDR1 MDHEN and CDR2 SYDVKM. The CDR3 sequence is CASSPTAGGGETQYF. DNA for the CDR3: TGTGCCAGCAGCCCAACAGCGGGAGGAGGTGAGACCCAGTACTTC. Based on the CDR3 plus reference TRBV28 and TRBJ2-5, the full variable domain is DVKVTQSSRYLVKRTGEKVFLECVQDMDHENMFWYRQDPGLGLRLIYFSYDVKMKEKGDIPEGYSVSREKKERFSLILESASTNQTSMYLCASSPTAGGGETQYFGPGTRLLVL.

This rearrangement joins TRBV19 to TRBJ2-5; 7 bases fit TRBD1. V shed 5 bases and J 0 bases; nucleotides not matched to a gene: 6. Per germline, CDR1 LNHDA and CDR2 SQIVND (reference sequence). The CDR3 sequence is 15 residues long. DNA for the CDR3: TGTGCCAGTAGTTCTGAGACAGGGAACCAAGAGACCCAGTACTTC. This translates into CASSSETGNQETQYF.

CDR3 coding DNA: TGTGCCAGCAGCCAGGATAGCGGGGGGCCCGGCGGGTTGTATTTT. Protein: CASSQDSGGPGGLYF. The chain recombines TRBV3-1 with TRBJ2-3; 10 nucleotides align to TRBD2. This CDR3 has 15 residues. Germline CDR1 and CDR2: LGHDT and YNNKEL (reference sequence). V dropped 3 bases and J dropped 14; count of bases not matched to a gene: 14.

V is TRBV27 and J is TRBJ2-2, with no clear D. The V gene lost 3 bases and the J gene lost 6 bases, with 8 bases spanning the gap. CDR3 length equals 13 residues. Germline CDR1 reads MNHEY; CDR2 reads SMNVEV (reference sequence). In nucleotides, the CDR3 is TGTGCCAGCAGTTTCGGTAGACCCGGGGAGCTGTTTTTT. Encoded protein: CASSFGRPGELFF.

As for this clonotype: A read error is possible here, since a much larger clone lies one base away. The J gene is TRBJ1-1, the V gene TRBV7-2; D not resolved. From germline, CDR1 is SGHTA and CDR2 FQGNSA. The CDR3 is 12 amino acids. The DNA of the CDR3 is TGTGCCAGCAACTTAGTGGGCGGTGAAGCTTTCTTT. It is translated as CASNLVGGEAFF. Variable domain in full (rest from reference TRBV7-2 and TRBJ1-1): GAGVSQSPSNKVTEKGKDVELRCDPISGHTALYWYRQSLGQGLEFLIYFQGNSAPDKSGLPSDRFSAERTGGSVSTLTIQRTQQEDSAVYLCASNLVGGEAFFGQGTRLTVV.

The chain recombines TRBV4-1 with TRBJ2-1, with 9 bases aligning to TRBD2. The CDR3 extends over 16 amino acids. In germline, CDR1 is MGHRA, CDR2 YSYEKL. Trimming at V came to 1 base and at J to 3 bases, leaving 4 bases not matched to a gene. The CDR3 nucleotides are TGCGCCAGCAGCCAAGGACTAGCGGTGATCTACAATGAGCAGTTCTTC. This translates into CASSQGLAVIYNEQFF.

This chain connects TRBV27 to TRBJ1-4; D not resolved. The germline gives CDR1 MNHEY, CDR2 SMNVEV (reference sequence). Trimming pared 0 bases from V and 9 bases from J, leaving 8 bases between. CDR3 size: 13 residues. CDR3 sequence reads: CASSLSLGKKLFF. CDR3 DNA: TGTGCCAGCAGTTTATCGTTGGGGAAAAAACTGTTTTTT.

This clonotype occurred a few times. The genes are TRBV19 and TRBJ2-5, with D possibly being TRBD1 or TRBD2 (5 bases each). V was pared by 1 base and J by 5 bases, with 14 bases between. Germline V lookup: CDR1 LNHDA, CDR2 SQIVND (reference sequence). The CDR3 is 15 residues long. The CDR3 reads CASSIVGTAQETQYF. CDR3 bases: TGTGCCAGTAGTATAGTAGGGACGGCGCAGGAGACCCAGTACTTC.

This clonotype was observed a few times. The V call is TRBV20-1, the J call TRBJ1-6; D may be TRBD1 (6 bases). Germline CDR1 reads DFQATT; CDR2 reads SNEGSKA (reference sequence). CDR3 size: 17 residues. Deletions cut 5 bases from V and 3 bases from J, with 20 bases between. CDR3 in DNA: TGCAGTGCTTGTACCACAGGGTTGTGGGACTATAATTCACCCCTCCACTTT. Its translation is CSACTTGLWDYNSPLHF.

The chain couples TRBV24-1 to TRBJ2-5, with 15 positions matching TRBD2. The CDR3 covers 15 residues. The V gene's germline CDR1 is KGHDR and CDR2 SFDVKD. With 9 bases clipped from V and 1 base from J, the junction kept 2 bases outside the gene matches. The CDR3 here is CATGGLAGGQETQYF. CDR3 nucleotides: TGTGCCACCGGGGGACTAGCGGGAGGCCAAGAGACCCAGTACTTC.

There are many counts of this clonotype. This rearrangement joins TRBV7-8 to TRBJ2-5; D remains unclear. The CDR3 is 15 residues long. Germline CDR1 reads SGHVS; CDR2 reads FQNEAQ. With 1 base removed from V and 5 bases from J, the gap between germline ends came to 14 bases. DNA of the CDR3: TGTGCCAGCAGCTTAGGCTCTGGGTACGAGGAGACCCAGTACTTC. It specifies CASSLGSGYEETQYF.

The J gene is TRBJ1-1, the V gene TRBV12-3 or TRBV12-4; maybe TRBD1 (5 bases). Trimming removed 6 bases at V and 8 bases at J, with 16 bases between. CDR3 size: 13 residues. The CDR3 reads CASSTGPTIEAFF. The CDR3 DNA reads as TGTGCCAGCAGCACGGGGCCGACGATCGAAGCTTTCTTT.

With regard to this clonotype: A single base separates this from a much larger clone, so it may be a read error. The gene calls are TRBV6-5 and TRBJ2-1; 7 bases fit TRBD1. CDR1 is MNHEY and CDR2 is SVGAGI in the germline V gene. The ends lost 4 bases at V and 4 bases at J; junction bases unmatched: 10. This CDR3 is 16 amino acids long. Here the CDR3 reads CASSSTTGQEYNEQFF. CDR3 DNA sequence: TGTGCCAGCAGTTCAACGACCGGACAGGAGTACAATGAGCAGTTCTTC.

V and J are TRBV7-6 and TRBJ1-5; D might be TRBD1 (5 bases). Germline V gene sequence: CDR1 SGHVS, CDR2 FNYEAQ. The V end was cut by 5 bases, the J end by 3 bases, with 14 bases between. The CDR3 extends over 15 amino acids. The CDR3 nucleotides read TGTGCCAGCAGCCTCGGGACTGCTCACAATCAGCCCCAGCATTTT. This gives the protein CASSLGTAHNQPQHF.

The CDR3 nucleotides are TGTGCCAGCAGCCAAGACGGGGACTACAATGAGCAGTTCTTC. Translation gives CASSQDGDYNEQFF. The chain is built from TRBV4-2 and TRBJ2-1; TRBD2 is a possible D gene (5 bases). CDR1 is LGHNA, CDR2 YNFKEQ, per germline. V shed 0 bases and J shed 3 bases, with 6 bases lying between them. This CDR3 has 14 residues.

This clonotype was counted many times. The J gene is TRBJ2-7, the V gene TRBV7-2; the D gene could be TRBD1 or TRBD2 (5 bases each). Trimming removed 3 bases at V and 2 bases at J, with 14 bases between. The CDR3 totals 15 residues. From germline, CDR1 is SGHTA and CDR2 FQGNSA. The CDR3 region is CASSFRDSVPYEQYF. The CDR3 DNA reads as TGTGCCAGCAGCTTCAGGGATAGCGTCCCCTACGAGCAGTACTTC.